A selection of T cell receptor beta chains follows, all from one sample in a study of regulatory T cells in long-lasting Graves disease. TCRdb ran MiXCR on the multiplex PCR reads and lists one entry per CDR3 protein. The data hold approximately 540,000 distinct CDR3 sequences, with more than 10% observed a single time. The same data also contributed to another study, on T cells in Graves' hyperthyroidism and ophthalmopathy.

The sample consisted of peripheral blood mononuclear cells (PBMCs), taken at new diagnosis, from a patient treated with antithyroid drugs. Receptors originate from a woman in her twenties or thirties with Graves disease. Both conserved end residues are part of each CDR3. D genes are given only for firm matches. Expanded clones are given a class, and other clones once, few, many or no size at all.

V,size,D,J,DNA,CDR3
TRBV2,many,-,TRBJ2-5,TGTGCCAGCAGGGACGAAGAGACCCAGTACTTC,CASRDEETQYF
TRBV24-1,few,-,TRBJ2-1,TGTGCCACCAGTGATTTACCATCGACAGATAATAATGAGCAGTTCTTC,CATSDLPSTDNNEQFF
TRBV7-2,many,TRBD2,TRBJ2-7,TGTGCCAGCAGCTTAGCAAGGGTAGCGGGAGGGCCCTACGAGCAGTACTTC,CASSLARVAGGPYEQYF
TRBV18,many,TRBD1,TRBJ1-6,TGTGCCAGCTCACCACGGGGACAGTTTAATTCACCCCTCCACTTT,CASSPRGQFNSPLHF
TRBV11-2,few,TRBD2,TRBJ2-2,TGTGCCAGCAGGAGGACTAGCAGGAAAAACACCGGGGAGCTGTTTTTT,CASRRTSRKNTGELFF
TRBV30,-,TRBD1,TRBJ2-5,TGTGCCTTACGACAGGGGGCAACGGAGACCCAGTACTTC,CALRQGATETQYF
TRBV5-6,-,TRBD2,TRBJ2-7,TGTGCCAGCAGCACCCAAGGCTGGGACTATTCCTACGAGCAGTACTTC,CASSTQGWDYSYEQYF
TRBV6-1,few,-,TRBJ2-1,TGTGCCAGCAGTGGAGGAAGATCCTACAATGAGCAGTTCTTC,CASSGGRSYNEQFF
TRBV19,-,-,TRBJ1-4,TGTGCCAGTAGCCGGGCGGCGGAAAAACTGTTTTTT,CASSRAAEKLFF
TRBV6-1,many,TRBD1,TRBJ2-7,TGTGCCAGCACCGGGCCAGGGACAGGGGGTAACTACGAGCAGTACTTC,CASTGPGTGGNYEQYF
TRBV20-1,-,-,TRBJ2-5,TGCAGTGCTAGAGATCCCAGGGGGGGGGGGGTGGCCCAGTACTTC,CSARDPRGGGVAQYF
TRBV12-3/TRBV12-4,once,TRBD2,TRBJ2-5,TGTGCCAGCAGTTTGGGGACTAGCGGGAGTAGTAGCGGCCAAGAGACCCAGTACTTC,CASSLGTSGSSSGQETQYF
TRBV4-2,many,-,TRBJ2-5,TGTGCCAGCAGCCAAGATCATGGGAGGCAGGAGACCCAGTACTTC,CASSQDHGRQETQYF
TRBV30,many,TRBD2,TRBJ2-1,TGTGCCTGGCAGCCGGGACTACGGTACAATGAGCAGTTCTTC,CAWQPGLRYNEQFF
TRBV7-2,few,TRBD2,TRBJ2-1,TGTGCCAGCAGACAGACTTGGACTAGCGGTTACAATGAGCAGTTCTTC,CASRQTWTSGYNEQFF
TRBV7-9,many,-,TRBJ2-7,TGTGCCAGCAGCCTCCAGCACGAGCAGTACTTC,CASSLQHEQYF
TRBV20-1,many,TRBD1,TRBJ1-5,TGCAGTGCTATGGACAGGACTAGCAATCAGCCCCAGCATTTT,CSAMDRTSNQPQHF
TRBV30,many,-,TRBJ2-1,TGTGCCTGGAGGCAACTAGGGCGGTCCAATGAGCAGTTCTTC,CAWRQLGRSNEQFF
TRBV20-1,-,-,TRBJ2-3,TGCGGTGCCAATGGGTGGTGGGCAGATAGCACAGATACGCAGTATTTT,CGANGWWADSTDTQYF
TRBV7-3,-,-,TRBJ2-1,TGTGCCAGCAGCTTAAAGGCGGCCGGGGCCTCCTACAATGAGCAGTTCTTC,CASSLKAAGASYNEQFF
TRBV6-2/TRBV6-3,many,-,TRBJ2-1,TGTGCCAGCAGCTCCACCGGGGGCCAATACAATGAGCAGTTCTTC,CASSSTGGQYNEQFF
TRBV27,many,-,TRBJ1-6,TGTGCCAGTGGAGCGTCACCCCTCCACTTT,CASGASPLHF
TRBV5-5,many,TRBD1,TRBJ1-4,TGTGCCAGCAGCATGACAGGGGATATGGCAAAACTGTTTTTT,CASSMTGDMAKLFF
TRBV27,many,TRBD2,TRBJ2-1,TGTGCCAGCAGTTTAATACTAGCGGGAGGGCCGGATGAGCAGTTCTTC,CASSLILAGGPDEQFF
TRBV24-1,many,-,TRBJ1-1,TGTGCCACCAGTGCCTCTCAGAACACTGAAGCTTTCTTT,CATSASQNTEAFF
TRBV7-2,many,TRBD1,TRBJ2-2,TGTGCCAGCAGGGTCGGACAGGGCGCAAACACCGGGGAGCTGTTTTTT,CASRVGQGANTGELFF
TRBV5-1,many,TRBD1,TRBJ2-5,TGCGCCAGCAGCTTGAGAGGGGGCTACTCCCAAGAGACCCAGTACTTC,CASSLRGGYSQETQYF
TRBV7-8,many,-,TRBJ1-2,TGTGCCAGCAGCCCAGTCGGCCGGCAGGATGGCTACACCTTC,CASSPVGRQDGYTF
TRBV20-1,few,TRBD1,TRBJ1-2,TGCAGTGCTAGAGAAGTGGGACAGGGCTATGGCTACACCTTC,CSAREVGQGYGYTF
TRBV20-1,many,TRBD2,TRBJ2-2,TGCAGTGCTAGAGACCTAGCGGGAGGGGACACCGGGGAGCTGTTTTTT,CSARDLAGGDTGELFF
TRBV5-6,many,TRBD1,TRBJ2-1,TGTGCCAGCAGCTCGCCTGTAGGGACAGTGAATGAGCAGTTCTTC,CASSSPVGTVNEQFF
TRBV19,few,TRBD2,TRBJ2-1,TGTGCCAGTAGTATCGGGGCGGGAGCGGGCAATGAGCAGTTCTTC,CASSIGAGAGNEQFF